This T cell receptor (beta chain) derives from a study of monozygotic twins with inflammatory bowel disease. Study-wide points: Using the inverse Simpson index, IBD patients had lower TCRbeta diversity than healthy co-twins. Fewer clonotypes were shared with others by IBD patients than by healthy twins, especially with disease activity.

Germline-derived CDR1 and CDR2 are SGHAT and FQNNGV. This CDR3 contains 15 residues. Per TCR library, approximately 3,800 ng of total RNA was used. TCRdb reanalyzed the 5' RACE reads, giving one entry per CDR3 protein sequence and no DNA. The ten most abundant clones cover more than 2% of a sample with 400,000 to 500,000 distinct CDR3 sequences. Concerning this clonotype: The antigen is undetermined.

Sequencing input: blood. This clonotype was sampled from a human donor with ulcerative colitis or Crohn's disease, or a healthy co-twin of an affected twin (not recorded which). The chain couples TRBV11-2 to TRBJ2-7. The CDR3 sequence: CASSLAADSSYEQYF.